What follows is one T cell receptor (beta chain) and its context. Its target is not known. This record comes from a study of T cell repertoires in cytomegalovirus infection. As for the study in general: HLA-C-restricted CMV epitopes, recently identified, and well-studied HLA-B-restricted ones were used by the study. Notes on the study in general: HLA-C-restricted CMV clonotypes gave the most frequent clonotype in two of eight donors. Carriers of CMV plus the relevant HLA were identified by cumulative public TCR beta family frequency.

Germline lookup yields CDR1 SGHNT and CDR2 YYREEE (reference sequence). The CDR3 length is 16 residues. Trimming at V came to 4 bases and at J to 1 base, leaving 4 bases not matched to a gene. MiXCR was run by TCRdb on the reads, yielding one entry per CDR3 protein. The sample carries some 920,000 distinct CDR3 sequences, around a third recorded once. This chain links TRBV5-4 with TRBJ2-2; 10 bases agree with TRBD2. This sample comprised cultured CD8+ T cells from PBMCs, obtained from culture after CMV antigen stimulation. The source is a human donor in good health (CMV status not recorded). Some clones in this sample may be carry-over from other donors' samples. CDR3 in DNA: TGTGCCAGCAGCGGACCTAGCGGGGGGAACACCGGGGAGCTGTTTTTT. This encodes CASSGPSGGNTGELFF.